Listed here are 12 T cell receptor beta chains from one sample, sequenced in a study of blood T cell repertoires in COVID-19. Assay used: immunoSEQ multiplex PCR; TCRdb lists only in-frame clones, some missing. Among some 270,000 clones listed, roughly four fifths were seen once. Sequences were obtained from PBMCs or T cells enriched from blood (not recorded which). These receptors all come from a man aged 45 to 65 who had recovered from COVID-19.

The J gene is TRBJ2-7, the V gene TRBV7-9; 7 nucleotides agree with TRBD2. The CDR3 consists of 13 residues. The germline V gene has CDR1 SEHNR and CDR2 FQNEAQ (reference sequence). The trim removed 6 bases at V and 3 bases at J, leaving 5 bases unmatched. The CDR3 reads CASRRLAFYEQYF. The CDR3 bases are TGTGCCAGCAGGAGACTAGCCTTCTACGAGCAGTACTTC.

The CDR3 DNA reads TGTGCCAGCAGTTCGGGACACAGCTACACCTTC. Amino acids: CASSSGHSYTF. The genes are TRBV12-3 or TRBV12-4 and TRBJ1-2; D may be TRBD1 (6 bases). The ends were cut back, 4 bases at V and 9 bases at J, with 9 bases in the middle. CDR3 length: 11 amino acids.

J is TRBJ2-3 and V is TRBV5-1; 8 bases align to TRBD2. The germline V gene encodes CDR1 SGHRS and CDR2 YFSETQ. The length of the CDR3 is 15 residues. The trim removed 3 bases at V and 3 bases at J, leaving 6 bases unmatched. This CDR3 is CASSYRTSPTDTQYF. The CDR3 DNA reads as TGCGCCAGCAGCTACCGGACTAGCCCGACAGATACGCAGTATTTT.

This chain links TRBV7-2 with TRBJ1-1, with a weak D call TRBD1 (5 bases). Between the trimmed V and J ends, which lost 5 bases and 0 bases, there was a span of 16 bases. Per the germline V gene, CDR1 is SGHTA and CDR2 is FQGNSA. This CDR3 spans 16 amino acids. The DNA of the CDR3 is TGTGCCAGCAGCACTGAATCGGGACTACTGAACACTGAAGCTTTCTTT. This translates into CASSTESGLLNTEAFF. Full variable domain (outside the CDR3, taken from reference TRBV7-2 and TRBJ1-1): GAGVSQSPSNKVTEKGKDVELRCDPISGHTALYWYRQSLGQGLEFLIYFQGNSAPDKSGLPSDRFSAERTGGSVSTLTIQRTQQEDSAVYLCASSTESGLLNTEAFFGQGTRLTVV.

V and J are TRBV9 and TRBJ1-2; D is ambiguous. Germline V gives CDR1 SGDLS, CDR2 YYNGEE. CDR3 length equals 15 residues. V lost 0 bases to trimming and J lost 3 bases, with 12 bases between them. The CDR3 DNA is TGTGCCAGCAGCGTAGGTGGCAGGCCATACTATGGCTACACCTTC. Encoded protein: CASSVGGRPYYGYTF. Drawing the rest from reference TRBV9 and TRBJ1-2, the complete variable domain is DSGVTQTPKHLITATGQRVTLRCSPRSGDLSVYWYQQSLDQGLQFLIQYYNGEERAKGNILERFSAQQFPDLHSELNLSSLELGDSALYFCASSVGGRPYYGYTFGSGTRLTVV.

This clone has only one observation. The chain combines TRBV5-4 with TRBJ1-1; 7 nucleotides line up with TRBD1. CDR1 SGHNT and CDR2 YYREEE come from the germline V gene (reference sequence). V trimming: 10 bases; J trimming: 1 base; junction bases outside the gene matches: 7. This CDR3 has 13 residues. CDR3 region: CAQGEVGNTEAFF. The CDR3 DNA sequence: TGTGCCCAGGGGGAAGTAGGGAACACTGAAGCTTTCTTT.

The chain uses TRBV9 and TRBJ1-2; D is ambiguous. CDR1 and CDR2 (germline): SGDLS, YYNGEE. This CDR3 contains 16 residues. V was shortened by 3 bases and J by 2 bases, with 17 bases between the two germline ends. CDR3 sequence: CASSDIYGSSNYGYTF. The CDR3 bases are TGTGCCAGCAGCGATATCTATGGTTCGTCGAACTATGGCTACACCTTC.

This chain links TRBV18 with TRBJ2-7; the D is unclear. Germline values: CDR1 KGHSH, CDR2 LQKENI. V shed 3 bases and J shed 2 bases, with 11 bases lying between them. CDR3 size: 14 residues. Here the CDR3 reads CASSPWAEAYEQYF. In DNA form, the CDR3 reads TGTGCCAGCTCACCCTGGGCCGAAGCCTACGAGCAGTACTTC.

This chain links TRBV7-2 with TRBJ2-7; a possible D gene is TRBD1 (5 bases). V was clipped by 5 bases and J by 0 bases, with 11 bases between them. CDR1 and CDR2 from the germline V gene are SGHTA and FQGNSA. This CDR3 contains 14 residues. The CDR3 here is CASSGTGFSYEQYF. The CDR3 DNA reads TGTGCCAGCAGCGGAACAGGATTCTCCTACGAGCAGTACTTC.

The gene calls are TRBV28 and TRBJ2-1; 11 nucleotides line up with TRBD2. V was clipped by 6 bases and J by 6 bases; unmatched bases: 10. Germline V gene data show CDR1 as MDHEN and CDR2 as SYDVKM. This CDR3 has 16 amino acids. Here the CDR3 DNA reads TGTGCCAGCAGGCCTCACCTAGCGGGAGGATCCAATGAGCAGTTCTTC. The encoded protein is CASRPHLAGGSNEQFF.

The V and J genes are TRBV19 and TRBJ2-3; maybe TRBD1 (6 bases). The ends were cut back, 4 bases at V and 10 bases at J, with 12 bases in the middle. Germline V gene sequence: CDR1 LNHDA, CDR2 SQIVND (reference sequence). The CDR3 is 12 residues long. Here the CDR3 DNA reads TGTGCCAGTAGTACAGGGGAAGTCGCGCAGTATTTT. As protein: CASSTGEVAQYF.

This chain uses TRBV19 with TRBJ2-1; D may be TRBD2 (5 bases). The CDR3 is made up of 17 amino acids. Germline lookup yields CDR1 LNHDA and CDR2 SQIVND (reference sequence). Between the trimmed V and J ends, which lost 3 bases and 0 bases, there was a span of 15 bases. CDR3 protein: CASSIWAGTFSYNEQFF. As DNA, the CDR3 is TGTGCCAGTAGTATTTGGGCGGGCACCTTCTCCTACAATGAGCAGTTCTTC.